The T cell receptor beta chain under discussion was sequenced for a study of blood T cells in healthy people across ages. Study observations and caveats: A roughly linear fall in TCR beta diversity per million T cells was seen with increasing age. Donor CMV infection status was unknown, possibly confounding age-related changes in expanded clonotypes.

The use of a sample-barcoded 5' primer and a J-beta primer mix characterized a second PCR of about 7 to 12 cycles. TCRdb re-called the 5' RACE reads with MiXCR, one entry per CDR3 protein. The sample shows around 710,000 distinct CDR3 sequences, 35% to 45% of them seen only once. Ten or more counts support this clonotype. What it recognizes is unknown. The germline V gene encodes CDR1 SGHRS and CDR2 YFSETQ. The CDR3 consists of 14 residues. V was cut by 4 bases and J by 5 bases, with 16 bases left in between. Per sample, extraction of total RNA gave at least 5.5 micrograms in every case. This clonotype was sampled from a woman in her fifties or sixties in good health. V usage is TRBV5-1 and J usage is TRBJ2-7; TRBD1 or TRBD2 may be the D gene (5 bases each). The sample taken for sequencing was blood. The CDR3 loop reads CASSPGTASHEQYF. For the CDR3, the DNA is TGCGCCAGCAGCCCCGGGACGGCCTCTCACGAGCAGTACTTC.